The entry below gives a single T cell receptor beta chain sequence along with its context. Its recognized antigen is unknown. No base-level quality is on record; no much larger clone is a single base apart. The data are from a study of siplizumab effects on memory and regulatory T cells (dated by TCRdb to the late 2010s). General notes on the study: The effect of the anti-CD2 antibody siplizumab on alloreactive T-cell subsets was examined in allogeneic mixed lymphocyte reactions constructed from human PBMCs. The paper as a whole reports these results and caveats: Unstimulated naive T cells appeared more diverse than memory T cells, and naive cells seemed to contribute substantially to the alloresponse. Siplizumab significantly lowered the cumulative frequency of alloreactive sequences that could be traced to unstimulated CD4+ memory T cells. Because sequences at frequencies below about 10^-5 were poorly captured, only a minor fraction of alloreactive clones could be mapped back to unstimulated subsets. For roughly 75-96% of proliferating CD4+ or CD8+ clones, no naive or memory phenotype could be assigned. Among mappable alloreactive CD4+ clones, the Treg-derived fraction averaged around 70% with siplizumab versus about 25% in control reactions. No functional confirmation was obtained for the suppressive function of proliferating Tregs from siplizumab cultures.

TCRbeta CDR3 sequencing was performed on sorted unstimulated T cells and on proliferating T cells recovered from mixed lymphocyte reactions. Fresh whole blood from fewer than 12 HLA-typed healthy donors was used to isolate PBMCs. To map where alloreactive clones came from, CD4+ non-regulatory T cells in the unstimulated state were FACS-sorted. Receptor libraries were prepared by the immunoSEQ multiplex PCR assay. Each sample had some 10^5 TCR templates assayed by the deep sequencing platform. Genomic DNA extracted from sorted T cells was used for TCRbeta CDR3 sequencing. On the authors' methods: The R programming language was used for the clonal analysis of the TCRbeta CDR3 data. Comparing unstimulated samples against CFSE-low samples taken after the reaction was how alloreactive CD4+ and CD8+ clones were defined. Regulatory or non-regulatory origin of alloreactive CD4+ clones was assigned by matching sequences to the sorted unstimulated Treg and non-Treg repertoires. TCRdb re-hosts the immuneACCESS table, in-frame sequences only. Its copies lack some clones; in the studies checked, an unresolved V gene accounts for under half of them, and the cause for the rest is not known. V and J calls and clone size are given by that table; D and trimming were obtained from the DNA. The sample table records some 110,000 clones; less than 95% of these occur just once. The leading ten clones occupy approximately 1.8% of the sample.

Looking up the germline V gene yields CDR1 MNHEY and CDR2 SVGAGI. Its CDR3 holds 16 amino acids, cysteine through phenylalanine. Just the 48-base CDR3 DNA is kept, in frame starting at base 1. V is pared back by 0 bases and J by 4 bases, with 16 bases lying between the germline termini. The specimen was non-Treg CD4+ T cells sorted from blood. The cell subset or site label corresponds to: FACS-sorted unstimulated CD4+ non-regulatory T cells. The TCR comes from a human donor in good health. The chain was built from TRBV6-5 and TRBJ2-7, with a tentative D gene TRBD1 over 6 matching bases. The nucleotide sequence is TGTGCCAGCAGTTACTCGGTAACAGGGAGTGGATACGAGCAGTACTTC. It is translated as CASSYSVTGSGYEQYF.